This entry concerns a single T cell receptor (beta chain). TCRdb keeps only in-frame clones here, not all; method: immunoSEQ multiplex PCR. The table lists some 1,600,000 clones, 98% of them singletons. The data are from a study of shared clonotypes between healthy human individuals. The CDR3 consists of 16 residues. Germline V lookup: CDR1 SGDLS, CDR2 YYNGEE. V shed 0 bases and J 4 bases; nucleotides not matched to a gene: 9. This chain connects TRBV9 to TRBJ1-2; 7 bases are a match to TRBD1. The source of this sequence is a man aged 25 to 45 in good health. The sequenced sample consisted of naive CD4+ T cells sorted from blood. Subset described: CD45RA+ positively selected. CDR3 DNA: TGTGCCAGCAGCGTAGCATCGACAGGGATCATCTATGGCTACACCTTC. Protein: CASSVASTGIIYGYTF.